This TCR beta chain was captured by sequencing in a study of tissue T cells after allogeneic stem cell transplantation. The CDR3 extends over 16 amino acids. The germline CDR1 and CDR2 sequences are NSHNY and SYGAGN. V shed 6 bases and J shed 3 bases, with 18 bases lying between them. Sequencing was performed with immunoSEQ multiplex PCR; in TCRdb, only in-frame clones are kept and a portion is missing. The repertoire consists of about 15,000 clones, with around 70% occurring once and the leading ten covering roughly 0.91%. Note on this clone: The genes and germline here are from mouse. The CDR3 goes on 1 residue after the read ends, and that part is filled in from the germline J gene.

This sequence originates from a female BALB/c mouse in good health. These mice share the MHC haplotype H2-d. J is TRBJ2-2 and V is TRBV13-1, with D perhaps matching TRBD2 (8 bases). Sequencing used spleen. CDR3 DNA, as far as it was read: TGTGCCAGCAAGGGGGCTGGGGGGCTTGACACCGGGCAGCTCTAC. Its protein product is CASKGAGGLDTGQLY. The whole CDR3 is CASKGAGGLDTGQLYF.